This entry describes one T cell receptor beta chain. Its specificity is not known. The sample originates from a study of T cells after yellow fever vaccination. Study-wide background: SMART-Seq v4 Ultra Low Input handled preparation of low-cell-number fractions.

V gave up 2 bases and J gave up 0 bases, with 10 bases separating them. The length of the CDR3 is 16 residues. Study conclusions and caveats: Booster samples showed a return of most primary-vaccination clones (around 96% CD4, 70% to 90% CD8).

They built TCR cDNA with 5'RACE template switching, a step that put in a universal primer site and UMIs. TCRdb redid the calling of the 5' RACE reads with MiXCR, one entry per CDR3 protein. The sample lists 620,000 or so distinct CDR3 sequences, roughly 12% occurring once. The V and J genes are TRBV12-3 or TRBV12-4 and TRBJ2-2; D is perhaps TRBD2 (5 bases). The source is a man aged 25 to 40 who received the YFV17D yellow fever vaccine. Sequencing was performed on PBMCs, taken on the day of the yellow fever booster vaccination. CDR3 protein: CASSLKGGSNTGELFF. CDR3 nucleotide sequence: TGTGCCAGCAGTTTAAAGGGCGGGTCGAACACCGGGGAGCTGTTTTTT.